This TCR beta chain was captured in a study of post-analysis software for immune sequencing data. Presence of unique molecular identifiers characterized the TCR beta cDNA libraries. TCRdb re-called the PCR reads with MiXCR, one entry per CDR3 protein. The table records roughly 650,000 distinct CDR3 sequences, approximately 59% of them present only once. Germline-derived CDR1 and CDR2 are SNHLY and FYNNEI. CDR3 length equals 12 residues. Deletions cut 6 bases from V and 1 base from J, with 6 bases between. General study points: Clustering by F measure revealed strong co-clustering among samples prepared together in one batch. Normalized Chao1 diversity was significantly reduced in patients versus controls. In patients, TRBV5-6, TRBV5-1 and TRBV20-1 belonged to roughly 5 TRBV segments found more frequently than in controls.

About this clonotype: What it binds is not known.

Sequencing input: blood. The chain recombines TRBV2 with TRBJ2-5; possible D gene TRBD1, 5 bases. The origin of this receptor is a girl aged 2 to 9 with multiple sclerosis. The CDR3 region is CASRDIQETQYF. As DNA, the CDR3 is TGTGCCAGCAGGGACATCCAAGAGACCCAGTACTTC.